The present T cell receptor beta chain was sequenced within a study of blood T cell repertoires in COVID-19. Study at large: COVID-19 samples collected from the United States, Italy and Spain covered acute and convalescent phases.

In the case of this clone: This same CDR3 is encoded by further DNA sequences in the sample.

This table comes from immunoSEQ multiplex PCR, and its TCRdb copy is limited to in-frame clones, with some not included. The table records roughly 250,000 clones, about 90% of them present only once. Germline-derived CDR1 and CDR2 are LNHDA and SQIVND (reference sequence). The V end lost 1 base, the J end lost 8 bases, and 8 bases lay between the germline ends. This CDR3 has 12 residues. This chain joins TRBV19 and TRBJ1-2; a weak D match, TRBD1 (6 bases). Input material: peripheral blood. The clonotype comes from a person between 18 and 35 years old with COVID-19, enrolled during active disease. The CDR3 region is CASSIAGVGYTF. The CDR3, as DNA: TGTGCCAGTAGTATAGCAGGGGTAGGCTACACCTTC.